This T cell receptor beta chain was captured by sequencing in a study of PD-L1 blockade in urothelial cancer. Study at large: Patients, treated from about 2014 onward, received atezolizumab 1,200 mg intravenously every 3 weeks.

Every PCR was spiked with synthetic TCR analog templates. Generated by immunoSEQ multiplex PCR, the TCRdb table keeps only in-frame clones and is missing some. The data show just under 50,000 clones, with around four fifths seen just once and roughly 2.9% held by the top ten. Germline trimming cut 4 bases from V and 2 bases from J; bases unmatched to any gene: 2. This CDR3 comprises 14 residues. Germline-derived CDR1 and CDR2 are SGHKS and YYEKEE (reference sequence). Time point given: pretreatment peripheral blood. This clone was recorded a few times. Other DNA sequences in this sample translate to the same CDR3.

This sample comprised PBMCs, obtained around atezolizumab (anti-PD-L1) treatment. The chain uses TRBV5-5 and TRBJ1-2; 10 nucleotides match TRBD1. The TCR comes from a man between 65 and 80 years old with urothelial cancer. CDR3 loop: CASSLGQGNYGYTF. As DNA, the CDR3 is TGTGCCAGCAGCCTGGGACAGGGGAACTATGGCTACACCTTC.